This TCR beta chain was profiled in a study of prognosis after radiotherapy for stage I lung cancer. Points from the study as a whole: The way patients used TRBV and TRBJ genes reportedly differed depending on whether they had metastases.

The CDR3 extends over 14 amino acids. Germline CDR1 and CDR2: SGHRS and YFSETQ. The ends were cut back, 3 bases at V and 3 bases at J, with 13 bases in the middle. This clonotype was counted ten times or more. No antigen is known for it. Genomic DNA yielded TCR beta CDR3, amplified by two-round multiplex PCR. First-round PCR amplification was performed with primers specific to each TRBV and TRBJ gene. TCRdb re-analysed the multiplex PCR reads in MiXCR, keeping a single row per CDR3 protein. This table holds over 50,000 distinct CDR3 sequences, roughly 35% found once. Patients were all node-negative on CT and PET/CT, lacking prior chemotherapy, radiotherapy or other malignancies.

This receptor was taken from a donor aged 50 or older with non-small cell lung cancer. Sequenced here: PBMCs, sampled before or after stereotactic body radiation therapy (not recorded which). This chain uses TRBV5-1 with TRBJ2-7; D is possibly TRBD2 (5 bases). The CDR3 region is CASSSSYGSYEQYF. The CDR3 DNA follows: TGCGCCAGCAGCTCTTCCTATGGGAGCTACGAGCAGTACTTC.